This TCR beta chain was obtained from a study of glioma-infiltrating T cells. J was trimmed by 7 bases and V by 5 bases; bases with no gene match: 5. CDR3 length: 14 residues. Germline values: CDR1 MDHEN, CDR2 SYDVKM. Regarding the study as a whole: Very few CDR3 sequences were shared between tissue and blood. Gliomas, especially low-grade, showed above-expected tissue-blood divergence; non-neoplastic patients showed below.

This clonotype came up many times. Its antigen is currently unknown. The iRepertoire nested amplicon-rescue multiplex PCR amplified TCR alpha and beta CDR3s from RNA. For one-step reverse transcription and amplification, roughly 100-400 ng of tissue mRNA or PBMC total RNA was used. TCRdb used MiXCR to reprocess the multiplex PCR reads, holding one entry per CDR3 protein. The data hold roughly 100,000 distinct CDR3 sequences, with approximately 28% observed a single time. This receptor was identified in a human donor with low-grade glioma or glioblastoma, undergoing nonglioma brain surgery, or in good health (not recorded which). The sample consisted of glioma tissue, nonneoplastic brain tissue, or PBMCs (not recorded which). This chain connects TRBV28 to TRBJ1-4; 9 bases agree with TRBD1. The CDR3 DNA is TGTGCCAGCAGTCTAAGGACAGGGGTTGAAAAACTGTTTTTT. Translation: CASSLRTGVEKLFF.